This paragraph reports one T cell receptor (beta chain). What it binds is not known. These data are taken from a study of monozygotic twins with inflammatory bowel disease. Both TCRalpha and TCRbeta cDNA were subjected to two nested PCRs lasting approximately 16 and 9 cycles. Reanalyzing the 5' RACE reads, TCRdb keeps one entry per CDR3 protein, without DNA. In total, the table holds over 100,000 distinct CDR3 sequences. The study's findings and limits: Clonotype overlap with others was lower in IBD patients than in healthy twins, a difference that was greatest with disease activity.

The length of the CDR3 is 11 residues. Germline V gene data show CDR1 as SQVTM and CDR2 as ANQGSEA. This clonotype was sampled from a human donor with ulcerative colitis or Crohn's disease, or a healthy co-twin of an affected twin (not recorded which). This rearrangement joins TRBV29-1 to TRBJ2-3. Sequenced material: blood. This CDR3 reads CSGGSTDTQYF.